These T cell receptor beta chains were read from a single sample in a study of T cell repertoires in cytomegalovirus infection. MiXCR was run by TCRdb on the reads, yielding one entry per CDR3 protein. The sample has tens of thousands of distinct CDR3 sequences, 42% seen once; the top ten hold approximately 94%. Their antigen targets remain unknown. The starting material was CD8+ T cells from cultured PBMCs, obtained from culture after CMV antigen stimulation. These receptor sequences come from a human donor in good health (CMV status not recorded). Some clones in this sample may be carry-over from other donors' samples. CDR3s include the opening cysteine and the closing phenylalanine or tryptophan. A D gene is named only where the DNA matches it firmly. Expanded clones get a size class; other rows say once, few or many, or leave the size out.

>.|17|TRBJ2-3|.|TRBV6-5
TGTGCCAGCAGTTACAATCGAGGGGTAGAAGACACAGATACGCAGTATTTT
CASSYNRGVEDTDTQYF
>few|17|TRBJ1-1|.|TRBV7-9
TGTGCCAGCAGCCCCGCCGGTGGGGGAAGCACGAACACTGAAGCTTTCTTT
CASSPAGGGSTNTEAFF
>.|12|TRBJ1-2|.|TRBV19
TGTGCCAGTAGTTTTGGACTGTATGGCTACACCTTC
CASSFGLYGYTF
>.|15|TRBJ2-3|.|TRBV7-9
TGTGCCAGCAGCTTAGCGAGCTTGGGGCTGGCTACGCAGTATTTT
CASSLASLGLATQYF
>many|14|TRBJ1-1|TRBD1|TRBV12-3/TRBV12-4
TGTGCCAGCAGTCCAAACAGGGGAAGGACTGAAGCTTTCTTT
CASSPNRGRTEAFF
>many|17|TRBJ2-1|.|TRBV4-1
TGCGCCAGCAGCCAAGATCGGACAGATTACTCCTACAATGAGCAGTTCTTC
CASSQDRTDYSYNEQFF
>few|14|TRBJ2-5|.|TRBV12-3/TRBV12-4
TGTGCCAGCAGTATGGCGGGGAGGCGCGAGACCCAGTACTTC
CASSMAGRRETQYF
>few|13|TRBJ2-1|.|TRBV5-4
TGTGCCAGCAGCAAGGACGGCATAAATGAGCAGTTCTTC
CASSKDGINEQFF
>many|16|TRBJ2-4|.|TRBV7-8
TGTGCCAGCAGCACCTTACGAGGGCCTAGGGCCGACATTCAGTACTTC
CASSTLRGPRADIQYF
>.|14|TRBJ1-1|TRBD1|TRBV11-1
TGTGCCAGCAGCTACGGACAGGGGGGGACTGAAGCTTTCTTT
CASSYGQGGTEAFF
>few|13|TRBJ1-1|TRBD1|TRBV7-2
TGTGCCAGCAGCTTTTATTCGGGACAGGAAGCTTTCTTT
CASSFYSGQEAFF
>few|18|TRBJ1-5|.|TRBV15
TGTGCCACCAGCAGACCCACAGGGCGGACAAATCGCAATCAGCCCCAGCATTTT
CATSRPTGRTNRNQPQHF
>.|17|TRBJ2-2|TRBD2|TRBV7-6
TGTGCCAGCAGCCACACGACTAGCGGGATATACACCGGGGAGCTGTTTTTT
CASSHTTSGIYTGELFF
>.|16|TRBJ2-3|TRBD2|TRBV5-1
TGCGCCAGCAGAGGTGGTAGCGGGGGGTTTACAGATACGCAGTATTTT
CASRGGSGGFTDTQYF